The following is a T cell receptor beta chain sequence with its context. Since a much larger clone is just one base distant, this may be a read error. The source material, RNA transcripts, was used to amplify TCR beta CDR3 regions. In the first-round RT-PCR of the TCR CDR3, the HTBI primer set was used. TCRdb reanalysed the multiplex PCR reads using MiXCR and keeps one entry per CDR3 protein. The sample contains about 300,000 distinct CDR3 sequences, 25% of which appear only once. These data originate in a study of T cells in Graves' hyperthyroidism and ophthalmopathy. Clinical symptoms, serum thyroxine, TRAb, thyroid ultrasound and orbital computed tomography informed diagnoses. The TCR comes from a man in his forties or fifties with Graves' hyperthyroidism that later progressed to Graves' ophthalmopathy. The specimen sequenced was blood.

The CDR3 region is CASSFSAGLAKNVQYF. The CDR3, as DNA: TGCGCCAGCAGCTTCTCGGCGGGCCTAGCCAAAAACGTTCAGTACTTC. The V and J genes are TRBV5-1 and TRBJ2-4; TRBD2 might be the D (5 bases). The CDR3 is made up of 16 amino acids. Germline V gives CDR1 SGHRS, CDR2 YFSETQ.